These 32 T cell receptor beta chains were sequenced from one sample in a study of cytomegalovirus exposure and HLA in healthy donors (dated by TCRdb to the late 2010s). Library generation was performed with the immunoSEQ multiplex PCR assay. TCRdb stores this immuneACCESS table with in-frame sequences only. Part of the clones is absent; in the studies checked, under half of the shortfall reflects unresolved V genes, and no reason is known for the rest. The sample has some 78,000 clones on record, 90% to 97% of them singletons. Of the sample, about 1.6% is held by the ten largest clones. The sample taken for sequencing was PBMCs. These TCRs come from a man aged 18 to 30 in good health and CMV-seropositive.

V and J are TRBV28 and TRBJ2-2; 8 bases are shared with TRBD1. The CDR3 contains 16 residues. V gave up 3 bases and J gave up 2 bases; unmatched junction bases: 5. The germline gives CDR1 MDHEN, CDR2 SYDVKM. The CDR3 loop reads CASSFPGQGNTGELFF. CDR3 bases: TGTGCCAGCAGTTTCCCCGGACAGGGCAACACCGGGGAGCTGTTTTTT.

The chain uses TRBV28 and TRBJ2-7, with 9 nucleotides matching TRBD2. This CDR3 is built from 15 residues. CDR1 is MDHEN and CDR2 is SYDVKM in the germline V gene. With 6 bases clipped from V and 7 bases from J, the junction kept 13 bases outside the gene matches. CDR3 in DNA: TGTGCCAGCAGCCCCGGGACTAGCTTCTCGCGTGAGCAGTACTTC. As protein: CASSPGTSFSREQYF.

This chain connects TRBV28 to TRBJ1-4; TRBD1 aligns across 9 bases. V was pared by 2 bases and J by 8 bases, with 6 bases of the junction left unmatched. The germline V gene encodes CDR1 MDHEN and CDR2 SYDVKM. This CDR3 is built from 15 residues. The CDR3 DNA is TGTGCCAGCAGTTTAGTCACCGGGACAGGGGAAAAACTGTTTTTT. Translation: CASSLVTGTGEKLFF.

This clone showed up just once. Here the CDR3 reads CAWSVILEAFF. CDR3 nucleotides: TGTGCCTGGAGTGTTATACTTGAAGCTTTCTTT. The chain combines TRBV30 with TRBJ1-1; no clear D. Germline CDR1 and CDR2: GTSNPN and SVGIG (reference sequence). V was cut by 0 bases and J by 7 bases, with 6 bases left in between. CDR3 length: 11 amino acids.

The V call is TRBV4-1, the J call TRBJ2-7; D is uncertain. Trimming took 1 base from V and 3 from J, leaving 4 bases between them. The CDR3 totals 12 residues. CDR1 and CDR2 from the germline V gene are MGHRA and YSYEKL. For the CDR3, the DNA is TGCGCCAGCAGCCAAGGTAACTACGAGCAGTACTTC. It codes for CASSQGNYEQYF.

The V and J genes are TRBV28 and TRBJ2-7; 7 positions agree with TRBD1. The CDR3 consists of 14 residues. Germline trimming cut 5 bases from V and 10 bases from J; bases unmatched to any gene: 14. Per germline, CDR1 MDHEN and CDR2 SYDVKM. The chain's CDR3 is CASSQDRESIRQYF. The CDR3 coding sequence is TGTGCCAGCAGTCAAGACAGGGAATCAATTCGTCAGTACTTC. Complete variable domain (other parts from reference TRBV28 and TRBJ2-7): DVKVTQSSRYLVKRTGEKVFLECVQDMDHENMFWYRQDPGLGLRLIYFSYDVKMKEKGDIPEGYSVSREKKERFSLILESASTNQTSMYLCASSQDRESIRQYFGPGTRLTVT.

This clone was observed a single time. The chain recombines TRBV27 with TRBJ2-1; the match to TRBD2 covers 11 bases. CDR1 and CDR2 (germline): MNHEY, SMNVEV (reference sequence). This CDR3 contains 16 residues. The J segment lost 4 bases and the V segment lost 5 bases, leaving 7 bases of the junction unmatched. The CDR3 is CASSKSGTSGYNEQFF. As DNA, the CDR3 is TGTGCCAGCAGTAAATCCGGGACTAGCGGATACAATGAGCAGTTCTTC.

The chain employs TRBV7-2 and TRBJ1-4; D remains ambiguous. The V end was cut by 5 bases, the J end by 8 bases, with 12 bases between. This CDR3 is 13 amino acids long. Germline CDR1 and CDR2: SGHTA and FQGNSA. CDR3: CASSPLGGEKLFF. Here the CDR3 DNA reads TGTGCCAGCAGCCCCCTGGGAGGCGAAAAACTGTTTTTT. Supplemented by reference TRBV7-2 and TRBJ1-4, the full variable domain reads GAGVSQSPSNKVTEKGKDVELRCDPISGHTALYWYRQSLGQGLEFLIYFQGNSAPDKSGLPSDRFSAERTGGSVSTLTIQRTQQEDSAVYLCASSPLGGEKLFFGSGTQLSVL.

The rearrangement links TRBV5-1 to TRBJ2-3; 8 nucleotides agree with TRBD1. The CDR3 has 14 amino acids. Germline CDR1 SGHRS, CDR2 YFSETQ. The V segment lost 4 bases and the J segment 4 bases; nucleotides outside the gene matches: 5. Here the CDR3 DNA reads TGCGCCAGCAGCACCGGACAGGGACCAGATACGCAGTATTTT. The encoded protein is CASSTGQGPDTQYF.

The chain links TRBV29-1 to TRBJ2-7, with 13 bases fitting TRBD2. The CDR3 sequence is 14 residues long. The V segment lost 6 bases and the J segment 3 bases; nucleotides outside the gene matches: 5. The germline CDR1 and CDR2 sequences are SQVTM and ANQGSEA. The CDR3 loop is CSVAGTSGIYEQYF. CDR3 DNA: TGCAGCGTCGCCGGGACTAGCGGGATCTACGAGCAGTACTTC.

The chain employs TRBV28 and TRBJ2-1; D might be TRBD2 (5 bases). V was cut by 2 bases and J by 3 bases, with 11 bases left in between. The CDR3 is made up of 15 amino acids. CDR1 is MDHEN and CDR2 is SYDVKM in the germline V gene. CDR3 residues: CASSLVNGNYNEQFF. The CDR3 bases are TGTGCCAGCAGTTTAGTAAACGGGAACTACAATGAGCAGTTCTTC.

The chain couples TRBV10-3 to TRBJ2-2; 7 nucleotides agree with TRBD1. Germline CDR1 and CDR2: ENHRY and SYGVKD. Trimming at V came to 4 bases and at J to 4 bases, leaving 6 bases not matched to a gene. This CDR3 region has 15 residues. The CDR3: CAISGEQGTTGELFF. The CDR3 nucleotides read TGTGCCATCAGTGGGGAACAGGGGACCACCGGGGAGCTGTTTTTT.

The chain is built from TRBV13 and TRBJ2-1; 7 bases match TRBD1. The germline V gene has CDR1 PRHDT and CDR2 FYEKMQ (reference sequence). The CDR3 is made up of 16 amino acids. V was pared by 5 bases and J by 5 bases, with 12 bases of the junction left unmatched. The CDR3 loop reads CASSPSTGTVDNEQFF. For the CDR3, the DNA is TGTGCCAGCAGCCCATCCACCGGGACAGTAGACAATGAGCAGTTCTTC.

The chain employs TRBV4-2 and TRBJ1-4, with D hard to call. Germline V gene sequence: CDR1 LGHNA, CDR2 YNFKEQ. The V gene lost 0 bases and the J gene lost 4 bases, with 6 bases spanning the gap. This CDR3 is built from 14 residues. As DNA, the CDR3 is TGTGCCAGCAGCCAAGACAGTTATAATGAAAAACTGTTTTTT. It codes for CASSQDSYNEKLFF.

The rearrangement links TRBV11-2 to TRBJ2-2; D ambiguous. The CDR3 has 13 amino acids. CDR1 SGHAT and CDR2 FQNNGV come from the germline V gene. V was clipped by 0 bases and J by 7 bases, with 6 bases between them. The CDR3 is CASSLDSRGELFF. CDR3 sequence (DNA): TGTGCCAGCAGCTTAGACAGTCGCGGGGAGCTGTTTTTT.

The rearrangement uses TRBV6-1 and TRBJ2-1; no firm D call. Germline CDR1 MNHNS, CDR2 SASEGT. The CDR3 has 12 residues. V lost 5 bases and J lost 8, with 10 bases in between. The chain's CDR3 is CASSPFSDEQFF. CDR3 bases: TGTGCCAGCAGTCCTTTTAGTGATGAGCAGTTCTTC.

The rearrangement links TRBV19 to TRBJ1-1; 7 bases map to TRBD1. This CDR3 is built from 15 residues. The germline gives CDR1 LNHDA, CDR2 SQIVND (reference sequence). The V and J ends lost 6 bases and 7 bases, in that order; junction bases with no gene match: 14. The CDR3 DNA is TGTGCCAGTAGCGATCAACCGGGACAGATTTTTGAAGCTTTCTTT. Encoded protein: CASSDQPGQIFEAFF.

The CDR3 nucleotides are TGTGCCAGTAGTATGCGGGCGAGTTTGAACACTGAAGCTTTCTTT. It translates to CASSMRASLNTEAFF. This rearrangement joins TRBV19 to TRBJ1-1, with no clear D. Trimming left V 3 bases short and J 0 bases short, with 11 bases between. The CDR3 extends over 15 amino acids. Germline V gene data show CDR1 as LNHDA and CDR2 as SQIVND (reference sequence).

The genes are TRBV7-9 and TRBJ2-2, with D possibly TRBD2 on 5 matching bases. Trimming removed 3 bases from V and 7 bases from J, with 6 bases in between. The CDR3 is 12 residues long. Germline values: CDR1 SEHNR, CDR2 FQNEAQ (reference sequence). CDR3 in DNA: TGTGCCAGCAGCTTCGGACTCGGGGAGCTGTTTTTT. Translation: CASSFGLGELFF.

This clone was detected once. The DNA for the CDR3 is TGTGCCAGCAGTTCCTCGGGAGGCCCTAATGAAAAACTGTTTTTT. It encodes CASSSSGGPNEKLFF. The chain carries TRBV27 and TRBJ1-4; D gene ambiguous. The CDR3 has 15 amino acids. Germline assignment: CDR1 MNHEY and CDR2 SMNVEV (reference sequence). The germline V and J ends were trimmed by 4 bases and 3 bases, with 12 bases remaining between them.

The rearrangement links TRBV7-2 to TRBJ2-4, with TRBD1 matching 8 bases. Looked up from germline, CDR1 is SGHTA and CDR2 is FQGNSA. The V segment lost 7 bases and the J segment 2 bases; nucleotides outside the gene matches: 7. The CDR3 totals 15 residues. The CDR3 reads CASNIQGASKNIQYF. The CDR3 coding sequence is TGTGCCAGCAATATTCAGGGGGCCTCCAAAAACATTCAGTACTTC.

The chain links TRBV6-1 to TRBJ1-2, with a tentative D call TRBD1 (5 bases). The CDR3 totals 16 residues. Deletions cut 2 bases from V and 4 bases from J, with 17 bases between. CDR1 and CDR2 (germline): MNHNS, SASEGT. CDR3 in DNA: TGTGCCAGCAGTGAAATTGGGGGGAGGGTACCCTATGGCTACACCTTC. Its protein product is CASSEIGGRVPYGYTF.

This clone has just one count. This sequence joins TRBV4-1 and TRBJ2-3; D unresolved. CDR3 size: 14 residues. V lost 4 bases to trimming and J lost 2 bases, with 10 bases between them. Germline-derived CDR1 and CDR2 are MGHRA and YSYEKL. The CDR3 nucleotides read TGCGCCAGCAGCCTAGCCGGTAACACAGATACGCAGTATTTT. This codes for CASSLAGNTDTQYF.

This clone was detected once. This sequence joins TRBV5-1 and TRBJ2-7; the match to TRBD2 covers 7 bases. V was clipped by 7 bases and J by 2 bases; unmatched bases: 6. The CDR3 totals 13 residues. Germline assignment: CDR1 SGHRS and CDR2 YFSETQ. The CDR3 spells CASGGGPPYEQYF. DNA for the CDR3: TGCGCCAGCGGGGGGGGACCGCCCTACGAGCAGTACTTC.

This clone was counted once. CDR3 residues: CASKTGSRANEKLFF. For the CDR3, the DNA is TGTGCCAGTAAAACAGGGTCTAGGGCTAATGAAAAACTGTTTTTT. The chain uses TRBV6-5 and TRBJ1-4; a weak D match, TRBD1 (6 bases). Germline CDR1 is MNHEY and CDR2 is SVGAGI. V gave up 9 bases and J gave up 3 bases, with 17 bases separating them. The CDR3 runs to 15 residues.

The CDR3 reads CASKTGNNEQFF. The CDR3 region has the DNA TGCGCCAGCAAGACGGGAAACAATGAGCAGTTCTTC. This sequence joins TRBV5-1 and TRBJ2-1; a weak D match, TRBD2 (5 bases). The germline gives CDR1 SGHRS, CDR2 YFSETQ. The germline V and J ends were trimmed by 6 bases and 5 bases, with 9 bases remaining between them. The CDR3 covers 12 residues.

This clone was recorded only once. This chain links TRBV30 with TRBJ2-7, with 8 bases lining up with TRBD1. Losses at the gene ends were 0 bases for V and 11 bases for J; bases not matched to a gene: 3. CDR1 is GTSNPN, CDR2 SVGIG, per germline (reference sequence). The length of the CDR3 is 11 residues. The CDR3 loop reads CAWSVHRGKYF. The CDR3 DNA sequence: TGTGCCTGGAGTGTACACAGGGGGAAGTACTTC.

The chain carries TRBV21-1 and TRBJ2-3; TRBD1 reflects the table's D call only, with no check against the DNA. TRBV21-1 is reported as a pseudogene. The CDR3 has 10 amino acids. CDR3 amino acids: CASTRDTQYF. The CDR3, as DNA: TGTGCCAGCACCAGAGATACGCAGTATTTT.

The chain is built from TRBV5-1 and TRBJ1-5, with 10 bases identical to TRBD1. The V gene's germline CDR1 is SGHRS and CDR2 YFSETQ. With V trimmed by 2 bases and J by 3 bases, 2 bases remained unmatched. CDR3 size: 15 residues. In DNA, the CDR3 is TGCGCCAGCAGCTTCGGGACAGGGGACAATCAGCCCCAGCATTTT. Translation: CASSFGTGDNQPQHF.

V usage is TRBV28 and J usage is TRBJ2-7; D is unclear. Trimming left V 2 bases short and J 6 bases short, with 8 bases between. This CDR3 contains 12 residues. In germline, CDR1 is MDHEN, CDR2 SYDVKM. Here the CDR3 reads CASSLGSVEQYF. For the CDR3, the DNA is TGTGCCAGCAGTTTAGGCAGCGTCGAGCAGTACTTC.

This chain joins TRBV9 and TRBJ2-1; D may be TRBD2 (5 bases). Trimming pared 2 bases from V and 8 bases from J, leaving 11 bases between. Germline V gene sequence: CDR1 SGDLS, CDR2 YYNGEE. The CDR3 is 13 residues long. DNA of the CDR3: TGTGCCAGCAGCGTTGGCCTAGCAGATGAGCAGTTCTTC. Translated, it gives CASSVGLADEQFF.

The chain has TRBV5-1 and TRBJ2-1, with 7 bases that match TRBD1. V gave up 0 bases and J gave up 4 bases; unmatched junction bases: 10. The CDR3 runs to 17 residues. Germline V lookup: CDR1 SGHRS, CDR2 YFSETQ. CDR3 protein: CASSLELQGSIYNEQFF. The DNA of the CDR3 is TGCGCCAGCAGCTTGGAGTTACAGGGGTCGATTTACAATGAGCAGTTCTTC.